The TCR beta chain under discussion was sequenced for a study of neurological immune-mediated disorders. Template-switch 5'RACE cDNA synthesis added a 10-nucleotide unique molecular identifier. TCRdb fed the 5' RACE reads into MiXCR, producing one record per CDR3 protein. This table has fewer than 45,000 distinct CDR3 sequences, just under 6.5% appearing once. Germline lookup yields CDR1 ENHRY and CDR2 SYGVKD. The CDR3 sequence is 16 residues long. Unmatched junction bases numbered 7, after V lost 2 bases and J lost 5 bases. The V call is TRBV10-3, the J call TRBJ2-2; TRBD2 matches 8 bases. Sequenced: CD4+ T cells from blood. The source of this sequence is a woman between 40 and 50 years old in good health. The CDR3 DNA follows: TGTGCCATCAGTGAGCTCCCCGGGGGGGAAACCGGGGAGCTGTTTTTT. It is translated as CAISELPGGETGELFF.